What follows is one T cell receptor (beta chain) and its context. No antigen is known for it. PCR employed 60 Vbeta and 13 Jbeta primers. TCRdb's copy holds only in-frame clones and misses some; the assay was immunoSEQ multiplex PCR. Of 160,000 or so clones listed, roughly 85% are singletons. Healthy people donating bone marrow made up the donors. While unrecorded immune exposures were likely, the donors were nominally healthy when sampled. The sample comes from a study of cytomegalovirus exposure and HLA in healthy donors. General study findings and limits: Whilst most TCR sequences proved rare, a subset of public TCRs occurred across many donors. Later analysis associated a missense DCLRE1C variant with TCR beta V- and J-gene trimming.

The clonotype originates from a woman between 18 and 30 years old in good health and CMV-seronegative. Sequencing was done on a sample of PBMCs.

The CDR3 region is CASSARTGVFNQPQHF. The CDR3 nucleotides read TGTGCCAGCAGTGCCAGGACAGGGGTCTTCAATCAGCCCCAGCATTTT. The genes are TRBV25-1 and TRBJ1-5; 9 bases are shared with TRBD1. This CDR3 is 16 amino acids long. The J segment lost 3 bases and the V segment lost 4 bases, leaving 7 bases of the junction unmatched. Germline CDR1 reads MGHDK; CDR2 reads SYGVNS. Together with reference TRBV25-1 and TRBJ1-5, the CDR3 gives the full variable domain: EADIYQTPRYLVIGTGKKITLECSQTMGHDKMYWYQQDPGMELHLIHYSYGVNSTEKGDLSSESTVSRIRTEHFPLTLESARPSHTSQYLCASSARTGVFNQPQHFGDGTRLSIL.